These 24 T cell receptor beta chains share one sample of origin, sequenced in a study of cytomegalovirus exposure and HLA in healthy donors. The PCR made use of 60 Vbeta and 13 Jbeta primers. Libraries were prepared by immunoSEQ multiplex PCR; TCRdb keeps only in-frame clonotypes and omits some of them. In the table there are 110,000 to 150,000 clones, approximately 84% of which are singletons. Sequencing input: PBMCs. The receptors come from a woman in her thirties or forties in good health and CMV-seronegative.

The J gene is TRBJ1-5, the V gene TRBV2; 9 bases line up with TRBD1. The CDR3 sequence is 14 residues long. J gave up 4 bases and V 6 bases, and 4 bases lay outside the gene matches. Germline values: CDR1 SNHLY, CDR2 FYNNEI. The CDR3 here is CASRGTGWNQPQHF. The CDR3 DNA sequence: TGTGCCAGCAGAGGGACAGGGTGGAATCAGCCCCAGCATTTT.

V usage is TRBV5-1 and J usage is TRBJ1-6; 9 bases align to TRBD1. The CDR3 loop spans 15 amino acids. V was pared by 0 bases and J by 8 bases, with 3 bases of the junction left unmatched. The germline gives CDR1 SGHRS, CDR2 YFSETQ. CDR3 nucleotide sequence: TGCGCCAGCAGCTTGGCGGGACAGGGTTATTCACCCCTCCACTTT. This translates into CASSLAGQGYSPLHF.

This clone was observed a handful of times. The CDR3 DNA reads as TGTGCCAGCTCACAAAACACAGGGGATGGTGAAAAACTGTTTTTT. Amino acid sequence: CASSQNTGDGEKLFF. The chain employs TRBV18 and TRBJ1-4; TRBD1 matches at 7 bases. The V gene's germline CDR1 is KGHSH and CDR2 LQKENI. The CDR3 runs to 15 residues. The V and J ends lost 4 bases and 7 bases, in that order; junction bases with no gene match: 9.

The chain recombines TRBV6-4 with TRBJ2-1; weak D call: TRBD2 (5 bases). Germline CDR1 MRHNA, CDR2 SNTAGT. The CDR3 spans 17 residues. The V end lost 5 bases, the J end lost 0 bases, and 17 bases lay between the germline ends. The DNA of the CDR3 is TGTGCCAGCAGTTCTGGAGCGGCGAGCAGCTCCTACAATGAGCAGTTCTTC. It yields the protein CASSSGAASSSYNEQFF.

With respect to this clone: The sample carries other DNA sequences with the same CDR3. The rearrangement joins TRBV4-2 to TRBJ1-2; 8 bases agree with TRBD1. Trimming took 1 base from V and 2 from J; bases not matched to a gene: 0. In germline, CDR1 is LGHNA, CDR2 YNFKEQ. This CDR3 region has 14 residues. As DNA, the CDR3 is TGTGCCAGCAGCCAAGCAGGGGGCAACTATGGCTACACCTTC. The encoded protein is CASSQAGGNYGYTF.

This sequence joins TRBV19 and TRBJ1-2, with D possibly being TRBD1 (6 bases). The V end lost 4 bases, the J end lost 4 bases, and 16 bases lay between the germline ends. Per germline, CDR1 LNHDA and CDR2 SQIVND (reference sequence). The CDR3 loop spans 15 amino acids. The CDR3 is CASSTKFRDTYGYTF. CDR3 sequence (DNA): TGTGCCAGTAGTACGAAATTCCGGGACACCTATGGCTACACCTTC.

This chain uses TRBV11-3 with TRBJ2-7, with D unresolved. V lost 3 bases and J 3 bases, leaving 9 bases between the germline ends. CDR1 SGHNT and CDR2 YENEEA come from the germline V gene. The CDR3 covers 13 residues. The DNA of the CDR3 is TGTGCCAGCAGCTTGGGCAGCCACTACGAGCAGTACTTC. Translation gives CASSLGSHYEQYF.

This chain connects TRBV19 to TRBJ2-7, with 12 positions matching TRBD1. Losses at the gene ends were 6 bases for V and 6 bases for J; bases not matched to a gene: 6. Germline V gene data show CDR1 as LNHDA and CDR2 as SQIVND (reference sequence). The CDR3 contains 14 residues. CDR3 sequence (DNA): TGTGCCAGTAGGCCCGGGACAGGGGGCTTCGAGCAGTACTTC. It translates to CASRPGTGGFEQYF.

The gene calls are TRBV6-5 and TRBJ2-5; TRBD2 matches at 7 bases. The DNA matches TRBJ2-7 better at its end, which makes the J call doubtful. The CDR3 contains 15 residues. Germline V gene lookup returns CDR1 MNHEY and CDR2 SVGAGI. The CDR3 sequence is CASSYSGQGAYEQYF. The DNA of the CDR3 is TGTGCCAGCAGTTATAGCGGGCAGGGAGCGTACGAGCAGTACTTC.

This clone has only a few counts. This chain's CDR3 is CASSKALAGERNEQFF. DNA of the CDR3: TGTGCCAGCAGCAAAGCCCTAGCGGGAGAGAGGAATGAGCAGTTCTTC. The genes are TRBV21-1 and TRBJ2-1; the table's D call, TRBD2, was not checked against the DNA. TRBV21-1 is a listed pseudogene. This CDR3 is built from 16 residues.

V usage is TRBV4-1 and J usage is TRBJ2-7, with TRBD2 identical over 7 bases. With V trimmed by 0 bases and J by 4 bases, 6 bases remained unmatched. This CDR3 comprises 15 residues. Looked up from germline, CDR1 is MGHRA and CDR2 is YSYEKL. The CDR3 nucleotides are TGCGCCAGCAGCCAAGAGCTCGGGGGAGGGTACGAGCAGTACTTC. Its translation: CASSQELGGGYEQYF.

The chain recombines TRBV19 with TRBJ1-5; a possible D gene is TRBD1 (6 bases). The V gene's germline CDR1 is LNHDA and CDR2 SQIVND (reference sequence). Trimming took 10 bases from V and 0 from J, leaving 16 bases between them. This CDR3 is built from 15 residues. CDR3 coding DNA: TGTGCCACGAAGGGACAACAAAATAGCAATCAGCCCCAGCATTTT. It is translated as CATKGQQNSNQPQHF.

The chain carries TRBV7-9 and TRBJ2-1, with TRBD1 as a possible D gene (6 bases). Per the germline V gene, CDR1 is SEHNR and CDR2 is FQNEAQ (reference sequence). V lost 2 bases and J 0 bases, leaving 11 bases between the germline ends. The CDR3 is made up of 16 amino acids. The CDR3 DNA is TGTGCCAGCAGCTTAAAACCGACAGGCTCCTACAATGAGCAGTTCTTC. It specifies CASSLKPTGSYNEQFF.

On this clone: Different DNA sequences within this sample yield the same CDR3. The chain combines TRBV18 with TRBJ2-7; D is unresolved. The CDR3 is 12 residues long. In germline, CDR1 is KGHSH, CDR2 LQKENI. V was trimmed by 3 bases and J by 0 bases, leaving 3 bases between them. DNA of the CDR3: TGTGCCAGCTCACCCTCCTCCTACGAGCAGTACTTC. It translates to CASSPSSYEQYF. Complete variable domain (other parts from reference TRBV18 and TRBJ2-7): NAGVMQNPRHLVRRRGQEARLRCSPMKGHSHVYWYRQLPEEGLKFMVYLQKENIIDESGMPKERFSAEFPKEGPSILRIQQVVRGDSAAYFCASSPSSYEQYFGPGTRLTVT.

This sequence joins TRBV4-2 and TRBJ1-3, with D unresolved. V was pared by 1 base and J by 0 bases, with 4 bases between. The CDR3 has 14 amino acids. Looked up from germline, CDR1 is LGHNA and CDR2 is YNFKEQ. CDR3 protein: CASSQGRSGNTIYF. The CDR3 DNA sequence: TGTGCCAGCAGCCAAGGTCGCTCTGGAAACACCATATATTTT.

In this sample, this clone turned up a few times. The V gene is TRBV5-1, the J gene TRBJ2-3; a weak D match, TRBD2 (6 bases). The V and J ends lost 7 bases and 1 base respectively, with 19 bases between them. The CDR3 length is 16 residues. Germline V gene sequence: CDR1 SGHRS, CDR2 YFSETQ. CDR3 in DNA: TGCGCCAGCGTAGCGGCTACGCACTATGGCACAGATACGCAGTATTTT. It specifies CASVAATHYGTDTQYF.

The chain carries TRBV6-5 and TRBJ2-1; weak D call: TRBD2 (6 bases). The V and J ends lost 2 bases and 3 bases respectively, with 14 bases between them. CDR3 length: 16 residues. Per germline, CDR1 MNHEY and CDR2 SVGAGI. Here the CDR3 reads CASSYGVAGYYNEQFF. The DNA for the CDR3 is TGTGCCAGCAGTTACGGCGTGGCGGGATACTACAATGAGCAGTTCTTC.

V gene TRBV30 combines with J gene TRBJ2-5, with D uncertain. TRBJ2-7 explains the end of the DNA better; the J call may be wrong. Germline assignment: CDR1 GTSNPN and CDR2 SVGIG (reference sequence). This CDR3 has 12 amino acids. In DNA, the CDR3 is TGTGCCTGGAGTGCGGCGGTCTACGAGCAGTACTTC. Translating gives CAWSAAVYEQYF.

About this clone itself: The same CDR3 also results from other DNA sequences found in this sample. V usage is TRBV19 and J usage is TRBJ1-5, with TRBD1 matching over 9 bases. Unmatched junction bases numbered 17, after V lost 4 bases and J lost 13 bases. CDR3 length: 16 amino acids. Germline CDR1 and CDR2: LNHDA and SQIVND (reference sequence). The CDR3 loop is CASSSSYPGQGPPQHF. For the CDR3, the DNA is TGTGCCAGTAGTAGTTCCTATCCGGGACAGGGACCGCCTCAGCATTTT.

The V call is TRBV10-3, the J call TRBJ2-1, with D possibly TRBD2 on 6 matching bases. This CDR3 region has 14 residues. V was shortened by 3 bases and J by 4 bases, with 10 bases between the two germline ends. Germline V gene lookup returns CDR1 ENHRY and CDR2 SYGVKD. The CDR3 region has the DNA TGTGCCATCAGTGACCCCGGGACTTACAATGAGCAGTTCTTC. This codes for CAISDPGTYNEQFF.

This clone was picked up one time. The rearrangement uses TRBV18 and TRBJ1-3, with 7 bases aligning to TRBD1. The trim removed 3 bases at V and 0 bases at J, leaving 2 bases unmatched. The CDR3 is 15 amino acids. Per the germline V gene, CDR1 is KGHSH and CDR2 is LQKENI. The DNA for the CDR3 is TGTGCCAGCTCACCGGGACAGAGCTCTGGAAACACCATATATTTT. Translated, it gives CASSPGQSSGNTIYF.

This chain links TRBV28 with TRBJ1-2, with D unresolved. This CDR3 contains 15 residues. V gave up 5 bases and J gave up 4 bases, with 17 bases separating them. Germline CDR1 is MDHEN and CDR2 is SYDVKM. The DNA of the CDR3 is TGTGCCAGCAGTCCGCCGGAAAGGTGGAGCTATGGCTACACCTTC. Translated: CASSPPERWSYGYTF.

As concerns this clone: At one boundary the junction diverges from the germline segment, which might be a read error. DNA for the CDR3: TGTGCCAGCCCCGCGACGACAGGTAGCAGAGATACGCAGTATTTT. Its protein is CASPATTGSRDTQYF. The V call is TRBV7-2, the J call TRBJ2-3; a possible D gene is TRBD1 (6 bases). In germline, CDR1 is SGHTA, CDR2 FQGNSA. The CDR3 is 15 residues long.

In DNA, the CDR3 is TGCAGCGTTGAAGAGGGGGGGAACTACAATGAGCAGTTCTTC. Translation: CSVEEGGNYNEQFF. This chain connects TRBV29-1 to TRBJ2-1; TRBD2 aligns across 7 bases. The CDR3 sequence is 14 residues long. With 0 bases clipped from V and 3 bases from J, the junction kept 2 bases outside the gene matches. Germline V gives CDR1 SQVTM, CDR2 ANQGSEA.